The clone carrying this T cell receptor beta chain was counted many times. The TCR beta library used iRepertoire HTBI primers with Arm-PCR amplification of CDR3. TCRdb called the multiplex PCR reads again in MiXCR, with one record for every CDR3 protein. The profile covers under 700,000 distinct CDR3 sequences, with about 16% appearing a single time and approximately 25% taken by the ten largest. This sample is drawn from a study of regulatory T cells in long-lasting Graves disease. Described time point: newly diagnosed GD, antithyroid drugs for less than 3 months. Construction of the TCR library relied on RNA isolated from PBMCs. Per germline, CDR1 MDHEN and CDR2 SYDVKM. There are 12 residues in the CDR3. V was clipped by 7 bases and J by 1 base, with 7 bases between them. The sample was also linked to a second study, of T cells in Graves' hyperthyroidism and ophthalmopathy.

The chain has TRBV28 and TRBJ1-2, with unresolved D. This clonotype was sampled from a woman aged 40 to 65 with Graves disease. Sequencing used peripheral blood mononuclear cells (PBMCs), obtained at new diagnosis, from a patient treated with antithyroid drugs. CDR3 residues: CASTVRNYGYTF. The CDR3 DNA reads as TGTGCCAGCACCGTGCGTAACTATGGCTACACCTTC.